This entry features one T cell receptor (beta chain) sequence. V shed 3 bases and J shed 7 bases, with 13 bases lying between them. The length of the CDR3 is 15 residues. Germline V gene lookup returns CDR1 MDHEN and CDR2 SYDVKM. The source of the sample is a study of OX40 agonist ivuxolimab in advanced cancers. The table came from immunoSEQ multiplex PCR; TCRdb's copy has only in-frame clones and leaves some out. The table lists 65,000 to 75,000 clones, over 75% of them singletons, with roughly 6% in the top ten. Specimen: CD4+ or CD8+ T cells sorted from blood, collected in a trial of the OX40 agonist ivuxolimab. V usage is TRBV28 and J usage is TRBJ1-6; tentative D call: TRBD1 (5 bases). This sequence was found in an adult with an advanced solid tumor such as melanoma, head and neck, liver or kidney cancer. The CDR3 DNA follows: TGTGCCAGCAGTTTTGGGGGGACTGTAAATTCACCCCTCCACTTT. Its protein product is CASSFGGTVNSPLHF. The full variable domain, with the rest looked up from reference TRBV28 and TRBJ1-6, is DVKVTQSSRYLVKRTGEKVFLECVQDMDHENMFWYRQDPGLGLRLIYFSYDVKMKEKGDIPEGYSVSREKKERFSLILESASTNQTSMYLCASSFGGTVNSPLHFGNGTRLTVT.